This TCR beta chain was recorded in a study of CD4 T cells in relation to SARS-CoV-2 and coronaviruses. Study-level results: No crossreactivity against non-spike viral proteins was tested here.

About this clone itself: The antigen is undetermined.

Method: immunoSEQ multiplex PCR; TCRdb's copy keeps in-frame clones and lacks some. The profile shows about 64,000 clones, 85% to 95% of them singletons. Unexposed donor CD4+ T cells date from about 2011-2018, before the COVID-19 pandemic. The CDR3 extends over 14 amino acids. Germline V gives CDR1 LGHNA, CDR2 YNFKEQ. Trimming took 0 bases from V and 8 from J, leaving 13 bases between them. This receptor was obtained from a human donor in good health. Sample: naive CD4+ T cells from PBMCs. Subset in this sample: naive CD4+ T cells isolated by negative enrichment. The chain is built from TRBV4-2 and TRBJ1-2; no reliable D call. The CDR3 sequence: CASSQEVQSLGYTF. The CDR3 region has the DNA TGTGCCAGCAGCCAAGAAGTCCAGTCCCTCGGCTACACCTTC.